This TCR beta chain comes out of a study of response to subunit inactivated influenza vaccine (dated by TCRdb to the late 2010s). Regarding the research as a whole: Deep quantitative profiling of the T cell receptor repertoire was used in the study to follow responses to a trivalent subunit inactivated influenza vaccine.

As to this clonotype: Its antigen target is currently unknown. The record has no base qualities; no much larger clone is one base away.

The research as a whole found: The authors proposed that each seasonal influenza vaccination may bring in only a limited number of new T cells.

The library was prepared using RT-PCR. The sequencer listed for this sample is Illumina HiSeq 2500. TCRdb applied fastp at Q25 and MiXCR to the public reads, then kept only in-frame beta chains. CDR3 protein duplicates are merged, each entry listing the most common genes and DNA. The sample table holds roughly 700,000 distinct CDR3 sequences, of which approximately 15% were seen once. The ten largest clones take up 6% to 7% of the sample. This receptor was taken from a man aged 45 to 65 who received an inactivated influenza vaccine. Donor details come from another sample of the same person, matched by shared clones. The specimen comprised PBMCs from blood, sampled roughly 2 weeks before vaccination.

The nucleotide sequence reads as follows: TGCGCCAGCAGCTTGACTAGCGGGAACACAGATACGCAGTATTTT. Its product reads: CASSLTSGNTDTQYF. The chain couples TRBV5-1 to TRBJ2-3, with 10 central nucleotides matching TRBD2. The germline V gene supplies CDR1 SGHRS and CDR2 YFSETQ. The germline V end is reduced by 1 base and the J end by 2 bases; junction bases left unmatched: 1. Including the terminal cysteine and phenylalanine, the CDR3 comprises 15 residues. Kept here is only the CDR3 DNA, which spans 45 bases and is read in frame from base 1.